The source of this T cell receptor beta chain is a study of early T cells in non-severe SARS-CoV-2 infection listed by TCRdb under 2021. Describing the broader study: Because TCR sequencing relied on bulk RNA taken from unsorted whole blood, pairing of alpha and beta chains was not possible. The paper as a whole reports these results and caveats: VDJdb matching was skewed toward anti-spike CD8 responses, so virus-specific expansions were likely underestimated and private and CD4 specificities were missed.

V and J lose 5 bases and 7 bases, and a span of 11 bases separates them. The CDR3 spans 12 residues, from the cysteine through the phenylalanine. Only the CDR3 DNA is retained, 36 bases long and in frame from the first base. The method was 5' RACE. Sequencing was performed on a NextSeq 500. The TCR library protocol attached unique molecular identifiers to individual cDNA molecules to correct for sequencing error and PCR bias. TCR alpha and beta chains were both sequenced, and the abundances of alpha and beta sequences in each sample were closely correlated with each other. Per the source publication's procedure: V gene, J gene and CDR3 annotation of TCR sequences was performed with Decombinator V4. TCRs were defined as expanded if a significant change between any two time points was detected under a Poisson model with p below 0.0001. TCR abundances were normalised to the total number of TCRs sequenced in each sample and reported as counts per million. TRAV1-2 paired with TRAJ12, TRAJ20 or TRAJ33 defined MAIT TCRs, while TRAV10 paired with TRAJ18 defined iNKT TCRs. VDJdb, accessed 1 November 2021, was searched for CMV, EBV and SARS-CoV-2 annotated TCRs, with TCRs annotated for multiple antigens excluded. The raw public reads went through TCRdb reprocessing: fastp at Q25, MiXCR clone calling, in-frame beta chains kept. Identical CDR3 protein sequences are pooled into one entry, listed with their most common genes and DNA. The V and J calls and clone size come from TCRdb's table, not from the authors' own analysis. In all, the sample holds approximately 42,000 distinct CDR3 sequences, and around 6% of those were seen once. The ten largest clones add up to approximately 13% of the sample.

The study was a case-control design nested within a healthcare worker cohort in London, UK, with weekly nasopharyngeal swab PCR tests and blood sampling. Healthcare workers were recruited between 23 and 31 March 2020, during the week of the UK lockdown, and were followed weekly for up to about 16 weeks. About this clonotype: No cognate antigen has been identified for it. Nothing much larger sits one base from this clone, and base qualities are not available.

Sequencing was done on a sample of whole blood. The chain couples TRBV12-3 or TRBV12-4 to TRBJ1-2, with no reliable assignment of the D segment. The receptor's source is an adult who was a healthcare worker with PCR-confirmed SARS-CoV-2 infection or an uninfected control (not recorded which). The nucleotides are TGTGCCAGCAGTGCCGATATGCGTGGCTACACCTTC. The encoded protein is CASSADMRGYTF.